This entry features one T cell receptor (beta chain) sequence. These data are taken from a study of T cell changes during pregnancy in multiple sclerosis. Here immunoSEQ multiplex PCR was the method, and the copy in TCRdb shows in-frame clones only, minus some. This table has over 45,000 clones, around 90% appearing once. The V gene's germline CDR1 is SGHNT and CDR2 YYREEE (reference sequence). The CDR3 contains 16 residues. V was pared by 4 bases and J by 9 bases, with 10 bases of the junction left unmatched. The V call is TRBV5-4, the J call TRBJ2-1; the match to TRBD2 covers 13 bases. The specimen was CD8+ T cells from peripheral blood mononuclear cells, collected after pregnancy. The clonotype originates from a female donor with multiple sclerosis, enrolled in a pregnancy study. The CDR3 loop reads CASSPGLAGNRGEQFF. Here the CDR3 DNA reads TGTGCCAGCAGCCCGGGACTAGCGGGAAATCGGGGTGAGCAGTTCTTC.